Each of the 24 T cell receptor beta chains below was sequenced from the same sample in a study of blood T cell repertoires in COVID-19. Data came from immunoSEQ multiplex PCR; TCRdb stores just in-frame clones and leaves some out. The repertoire consists of more than 110,000 clones, with more than 65% occurring once and the leading ten covering 3.5% to 4.5%. The sequenced material came from peripheral blood. All receptors derive from a woman in her sixties with acute or convalescent COVID-19.

The chain employs TRBV24-1 and TRBJ1-1, with D unresolved. V was cut by 4 bases and J by 6 bases, with 17 bases left in between. The CDR3 consists of 15 residues. The germline V gene has CDR1 KGHDR and CDR2 SFDVKD. Written as DNA, the CDR3 is TGTGCCACCAGTGACTCCACGACGGGGAAGGCTGAAGCTTTCTTT. Amino acid sequence: CATSDSTTGKAEAFF.

This chain joins TRBV29-1 and TRBJ2-5, with TRBD2 matching over 7 bases. The CDR3 consists of 13 residues. Germline CDR1 and CDR2: SQVTM and ANQGSEA. With 2 bases clipped from V and 3 bases from J, the junction kept 3 bases outside the gene matches. DNA for the CDR3: TGCAGCGTTGAACGGGAGGTAAAAGAGACCCAGTACTTC. It is translated as CSVEREVKETQYF.

The chain couples TRBV28 to TRBJ1-1; D unclear. Germline V CDR1 and CDR2: MDHEN, SYDVKM. Trimming shortened V by 2 bases and J by 1 base, and 8 bases separated the two germline ends. The CDR3 is made up of 14 amino acids. This CDR3 is CASSLVVRNTEAFF. In DNA, the CDR3 is TGTGCCAGCAGTTTAGTGGTCAGGAACACTGAAGCTTTCTTT.

This sequence joins TRBV19 and TRBJ1-1; tentatively, D is TRBD1 (5 bases). CDR3 size: 12 residues. Germline CDR1 LNHDA, CDR2 SQIVND (reference sequence). V was trimmed by 6 bases and J by 7 bases, leaving 12 bases between them. The CDR3 nucleotides read TGTGCCAGTAGCCTAAGACAGTTTGAAGCTTTCTTT. It encodes CASSLRQFEAFF. Full variable domain (missing parts from reference TRBV19 and TRBJ1-1): DGGITQSPKYLFRKEGQNVTLSCEQNLNHDAMYWYRQDPGQGLRLIYYSQIVNDFQKGDIAEGYSVSREKKESFPLTVTSAQKNPTAFYLCASSLRQFEAFFGQGTRLTVV.

The chain combines TRBV6-5 with TRBJ2-7, with a tentative D call TRBD2 (6 bases). Trimming removed 6 bases from V and 4 bases from J, with 19 bases in between. The CDR3 covers 15 residues. Germline CDR1 reads MNHEY; CDR2 reads SVGAGI. The CDR3 here is CASRTNRLDYYEQYF. CDR3 in DNA: TGTGCCAGCAGAACGAACCGGCTGGACTATTACGAGCAGTACTTC.

This clone was seen only a few times. The chain carries TRBV4-2 and TRBJ1-6; 8 bases map to TRBD1. Losses at the gene ends were 0 bases for V and 4 bases for J; bases not matched to a gene: 11. From germline, CDR1 is LGHNA and CDR2 YNFKEQ. The CDR3 runs 19 residues. Written as DNA, the CDR3 is TGTGCCAGCAGCCAAGAAGGCCGGACAGGGCTGCAGTATAATTCACCCCTCCACTTT. Its protein is CASSQEGRTGLQYNSPLHF.

The chain combines TRBV28 with TRBJ2-7; the match to TRBD1 covers 10 bases. CDR1 is MDHEN and CDR2 is SYDVKM in the germline V gene. Trimming removed 6 bases from V and 6 bases from J; junction bases left unmatched: 8. The CDR3 contains 14 residues. DNA for the CDR3: TGTGCCAGCAGCGTCCGACAGGGGGCGCGCGAGCAGTACTTC. Translating it yields CASSVRQGAREQYF.

V and J are TRBV5-1 and TRBJ2-2; D is unclear. The CDR3 consists of 11 residues. Germline V lookup: CDR1 SGHRS, CDR2 YFSETQ. V dropped 6 bases and J dropped 9 bases, with 9 bases sitting between them. The CDR3 loop reads CASNPRWELFF. The CDR3, as DNA: TGCGCCAGCAACCCTAGGTGGGAGCTGTTTTTT. Using reference TRBV5-1 and TRBJ2-2 for the parts outside the CDR3, the full variable domain is KAGVTQTPRYLIKTRGQQVTLSCSPISGHRSVSWYQQTPGQGLQFLFEYFSETQRNKGNFPGRFSGRQFSNSRSEMNVSTLELGDSALYLCASNPRWELFFGEGSRLTVL.

This clone showed up just a few times. J is TRBJ1-2 and V is TRBV6-1, with a weak D call TRBD1 (5 bases). In germline, CDR1 is MNHNS, CDR2 SASEGT. The CDR3 extends over 15 amino acids. Trimming took 2 bases from V and 7 from J, leaving 17 bases between them. CDR3 nucleotides: TGTGCCAGCAGTGAAACTACTCGGGGGGTAGGTGGCTACACCTTC. Amino acid sequence: CASSETTRGVGGYTF.

The rearrangement links TRBV27 to TRBJ1-3; TRBD1 agrees at 8 bases. The CDR3 length is 15 residues. Germline trimming cut 8 bases from V and 8 bases from J; bases unmatched to any gene: 14. CDR1 and CDR2 (germline): MNHEY, SMNVEV (reference sequence). CDR3 sequence: CASEAGTGRGDTIYF. CDR3 sequence (DNA): TGTGCCAGCGAAGCTGGGACAGGACGGGGGGACACCATATATTTT.

The chain is built from TRBV23-1 and TRBJ2-7, with D possibly TRBD1 on 6 matching bases. TRBV23-1 is an open reading frame whose function is uncertain. V was shortened by 10 bases and J by 5 bases, with 24 bases between the two germline ends. The CDR3 runs to 15 residues. The CDR3 spells CATPGDRIGLHEQYF. For the CDR3, the DNA is TGCGCCACCCCCGGCGACAGGATTGGTCTCCACGAGCAGTACTTC.

This rearrangement joins TRBV6-5 to TRBJ1-4; 8 bases match TRBD1. The CDR3 is 15 residues long. Germline values: CDR1 MNHEY, CDR2 SVGAGI. V lost 6 bases and J lost 4; bases outside the gene matches: 7. The CDR3: CASRRQGSVNEKLFF. DNA of the CDR3: TGTGCCAGCAGAAGACAGGGGTCTGTTAATGAAAAACTGTTTTTT.

The rearrangement links TRBV3-1 (or the pseudogene TRBV3-2) to TRBJ1-1, with 7 bases identical to TRBD1. This CDR3 contains 13 residues. The V gene's germline CDR1 is LGHDT and CDR2 YNNKEL (reference sequence). The V gene end was trimmed by 4 bases and the J gene end by 3 bases; junction bases not matched to a gene: 2. The CDR3 nucleotides are TGTGCCAGCAGCCGAGGACAGGACACTGAAGCTTTCTTT. Protein product: CASSRGQDTEAFF.

The J gene is TRBJ2-1, the V gene TRBV23-1; TRBD1 matches 7 bases. TRBV23-1 is noted as an ORF with a role that remains uncertain. V lost 5 bases and J lost 5; bases outside the gene matches: 9. The CDR3 runs 15 residues. The CDR3 bases are TGCGCCAGCAGTTCGACAGGGACCCACCACAATGAGCAGTTCTTC. Encoded protein: CASSSTGTHHNEQFF.

The chain employs TRBV29-1 and TRBJ2-5, with TRBD2 identical over 11 bases. The length of the CDR3 is 15 residues. V shed 8 bases and J 4 bases; nucleotides not matched to a gene: 12. Germline V lookup: CDR1 SQVTM, CDR2 ANQGSEA. CDR3 residues: CSITRVGTSGETQYF. CDR3 nucleotides: TGCAGCATCACAAGAGTGGGGACTAGCGGAGAGACCCAGTACTTC.

The rearrangement links TRBV5-1 to TRBJ1-2, with TRBD1 identical over 7 bases. CDR3 length: 15 amino acids. Germline V gene lookup returns CDR1 SGHRS and CDR2 YFSETQ. The V and J ends lost 4 bases and 8 bases, in that order; junction bases with no gene match: 14. The CDR3 bases are TGCGCCAGCAGCGAAAAAACAGGGGTTGGAGGGGGCTACACCTTC. Its translation: CASSEKTGVGGGYTF.

The rearrangement joins TRBV15 to TRBJ2-1; 10 bases line up with TRBD1. Per the germline V gene, CDR1 is LNHNV and CDR2 is YYDKDF (reference sequence). The CDR3 runs to 16 residues. J gave up 4 bases and V 5 bases, and 8 bases lay outside the gene matches. Here the CDR3 DNA reads TGTGCCACCAGCCCGACAGGGGGCAGCATATACAATGAGCAGTTCTTC. It codes for CATSPTGGSIYNEQFF.

V usage is TRBV11-2 and J usage is TRBJ1-2, with 10 positions matching TRBD1. CDR1 is SGHAT, CDR2 FQNNGV, per germline. V was pared by 6 bases and J by 5 bases, with 9 bases of the junction left unmatched. The CDR3 is 15 amino acids. This CDR3 reads CASRPDRGGYYGYTF. The CDR3 nucleotides are TGTGCCAGCAGACCGGACAGGGGGGGATATTATGGCTACACCTTC.

This rearrangement joins TRBV6-5 to TRBJ2-7; 8 nucleotides match TRBD2. CDR1 is MNHEY, CDR2 SVGAGI, per germline. V trimming: 5 bases; J trimming: 3 bases; junction bases outside the gene matches: 6. The CDR3 has 14 amino acids. The CDR3 DNA sequence: TGTGCCAGCAGTCGAGCCGGGACTAGCTACGAGCAGTACTTC. Translating gives CASSRAGTSYEQYF.

The rearrangement uses TRBV11-3 and TRBJ2-3; 8 nucleotides match TRBD1. The germline CDR1 and CDR2 sequences are SGHNT and YENEEA. The CDR3 is 14 residues long. V shed 5 bases and J 4 bases; nucleotides not matched to a gene: 5. CDR3: CASSIGQGADTQYF. CDR3 nucleotide sequence: TGTGCCAGCAGCATCGGACAGGGTGCAGATACGCAGTATTTT.

This sequence joins TRBV2 and TRBJ1-2; D gene ambiguous. The V gene's germline CDR1 is SNHLY and CDR2 FYNNEI. V lost 3 bases and J 1 base, leaving 6 bases between the germline ends. CDR3 size: 13 residues. For the CDR3, the DNA is TGTGCCAGCAGTGACCCTGTTAACTATGGCTACACCTTC. It specifies CASSDPVNYGYTF.

The rearrangement joins TRBV27 to TRBJ2-7; TRBD1 might be the D (6 bases). Germline-derived CDR1 and CDR2 are MNHEY and SMNVEV (reference sequence). The CDR3 is made up of 19 amino acids. V lost 5 bases and J lost 3, with 29 bases in between. This CDR3 reads CASSVPQGGYTVRSYEQYF. DNA for the CDR3: TGTGCCAGCAGTGTTCCACAGGGTGGCTACACCGTAAGAAGCTACGAGCAGTACTTC.

This rearrangement joins TRBV27 to TRBJ1-2, with TRBD1 as a possible D gene (5 bases). Trimming took off 7 bases at V and 3 bases at J, with 18 bases between the two ends. The CDR3 totals 15 residues. Germline-derived CDR1 and CDR2 are MNHEY and SMNVEV (reference sequence). CDR3 nucleotides: TGTGCCAGCACCCCGCGTGGGGGGATCGACTATGGCTACACCTTC. Protein: CASTPRGGIDYGYTF.

The chain uses TRBV28 and TRBJ1-2; D is undetermined. Germline loops: CDR1 MDHEN, CDR2 SYDVKM. V was shortened by 3 bases and J by 1 base, with 9 bases between the two germline ends. This CDR3 is built from 14 residues. The DNA for the CDR3 is TGTGCCAGCAGTTTTTACAGATTTAACTATGGCTACACCTTC. It encodes CASSFYRFNYGYTF.